This is a list of T cell receptor beta chains from one sample in a study of CD8+ T cells in alopecia areata. The protocol was immunoSEQ multiplex PCR, while the TCRdb copy is restricted to in-frame clones and leaves out a portion. Altogether about 110,000 clones are present, 59% being singletons, with the ten largest covering 20%. Source material: CD8+ T cells sorted from blood. These receptors all stem from a human donor in good health. Both conserved end residues are part of each CDR3. D genes are given only for firm matches. Rows may omit the clone size; those that give it use once, few, many or a size class.

size	V	D	J	CDR3	DNA
-	TRBV9	TRBD1	TRBJ1-4	CASSESGTGSEKLFF	TGTGCCAGCAGCGAATCCGGGACAGGGAGTGAAAAACTGTTTTTT
-	TRBV5-6	-	TRBJ1-1	CASSPPRVNTEAFF	TGTGCCAGCAGCCCCCCAAGGGTGAACACTGAAGCTTTCTTT
large	TRBV29-1	-	TRBJ1-2	CSSTAEPGYTF	TGCAGCTCGACAGCCGAGCCGGGCTACACCTTC
-	TRBV27	TRBD1	TRBJ2-1	CASSFELPGQAGNEQFF	TGTGCCAGCAGTTTCGAACTACCGGGACAGGCGGGCAATGAGCAGTTCTTC
-	TRBV6-6	TRBD1	TRBJ1-6	CASGTGAPNSPLHF	TGTGCCAGCGGCACAGGGGCCCCTAATTCACCCCTCCACTTT
few	TRBV28	-	TRBJ2-7	CASSLYVEQYF	TGTGCCAGCAGTTTATACGTCGAGCAGTACTTC
few	TRBV19	-	TRBJ1-1	CASSARAENTEAFF	TGTGCCAGTAGTGCCCGGGCCGAGAACACTGAAGCTTTCTTT
few	TRBV30	-	TRBJ1-2	CAWRGWETNYGYTF	TGTGCCTGGCGGGGCTGGGAAACTAACTATGGCTACACCTTC
-	TRBV5-1	-	TRBJ2-5	CASSLAGQGTAGNTQYF	TGCGCCAGCAGCTTGGCCGGCCAGGGGACGGCGGGCAATACCCAGTACTTC
few	TRBV5-1	-	TRBJ2-7	CASSSGTGYEQYF	TGCGCCAGCAGCTCCGGGACGGGCTACGAGCAGTACTTC
-	TRBV29-1	-	TRBJ2-1	CSVDGLAWSEQFF	TGCAGCGTTGACGGGCTAGCCTGGTCCGAGCAGTTCTTC
-	TRBV25-1	TRBD1	TRBJ1-4	CASSETWTGRDEKLFF	TGTGCCAGCAGTGAGACGTGGACAGGGAGGGACGAAAAACTGTTTTTT
few	TRBV7-8	TRBD1	TRBJ1-5	CASSTGQDYGPQHF	TGTGCCAGCAGTACAGGACAGGACTATGGACCCCAGCATTTT
-	TRBV4-1	TRBD2	TRBJ2-5	CASSQETSGQETQYF	TGCGCCAGCAGCCAAGAGACTAGCGGGCAAGAGACCCAGTACTTC
-	TRBV6-5	-	TRBJ2-3	CASSPGEKTDTQYF	TGTGCCAGCAGTCCCGGGGAGAAAACAGATACGCAGTATTTT
-	TRBV27	TRBD2	TRBJ2-2	CASPTSGGHENTGELFF	TGTGCCAGTCCGACTAGCGGGGGCCATGAGAACACCGGGGAGCTGTTTTTT
-	TRBV27	-	TRBJ2-1	CASSFRGWAPPPYNEQFF	TGTGCCAGCAGTTTCCGGGGGTGGGCCCCCCCACCCTACAATGAGCAGTTCTTC
-	TRBV7-8	-	TRBJ2-7	CASSLGPARTYEQYF	TGTGCCAGCAGCTTGGGACCGGCCCGGACTTACGAGCAGTACTTC
-	TRBV5-1	-	TRBJ2-3	CASSWYPRVWADTQYF	TGCGCCAGCAGCTGGTACCCCAGGGTTTGGGCAGATACGCAGTATTTT
-	TRBV7-9	-	TRBJ1-2	CASTRETEGNYGYTF	TGTGCCAGCACCCGCGAGACAGAGGGAAACTATGGCTACACCTTC
-	TRBV18	-	TRBJ1-2	CASSPDPNYGYTF	TGTGCCAGCTCACCAGACCCTAACTATGGCTACACCTTC
few	TRBV7-2	-	TRBJ2-3	CASSLGAWVTQYF	TGTGCCAGCAGCTTAGGCGCCTGGGTGACGCAGTATTTT
-	TRBV2	-	TRBJ2-7	CASTTTSANVNYEQYF	TGTGCCAGCACCACGACCTCAGCCAACGTGAACTACGAGCAGTACTTC
-	TRBV13	-	TRBJ1-4	CASSLGPEGYNEKLFF	TGTGCCAGCAGCTTAGGCCCCGAGGGGTATAATGAAAAACTGTTTTTT
-	TRBV25-1	-	TRBJ1-2	CATLGQGGAYGYTF	TGTGCCACCCTGGGGCAGGGTGGGGCCTATGGCTACACCTTC
few	TRBV19	-	TRBJ1-5	CASSSWGNQPQHF	TGTGCCAGTAGTTCGTGGGGCAATCAGCCCCAGCATTTT
-	TRBV13	-	TRBJ2-5	CASSSSVTPGRTQYF	TGTGCCAGCAGCTCCAGCGTTACGCCAGGACGGACCCAGTACTTC
-	TRBV28	-	TRBJ2-5	CASSLIGEARAQYF	TGTGCCAGCAGTTTAATTGGGGAGGCCCGGGCCCAGTACTTC
few	TRBV2	-	TRBJ2-7	CASSSYRGGEQYF	TGTGCCAGCAGTTCCTACAGGGGGGGAGAGCAGTACTTC
-	TRBV11-2	-	TRBJ2-7	CASSLDYSGRSNYEQYF	TGTGCCAGCAGCTTAGATTATTCAGGACGGTCAAACTACGAGCAGTACTTC
-	TRBV5-6	-	TRBJ2-7	CASSLYLDEQYF	TGTGCCAGCAGCTTGTACCTCGACGAGCAGTACTTC
-	TRBV4-1	-	TRBJ2-7	CASSQASTVSSYEQYF	TGCGCCAGCAGCCAAGCCTCGACAGTAAGCTCCTACGAGCAGTACTTC
-	TRBV4-3	TRBD1	TRBJ2-7	CASSYGQGTYEQYF	TGCGCCAGCAGCTACGGACAGGGGACCTACGAGCAGTACTTC
-	TRBV27	-	TRBJ2-4	CASSWLGNIQYF	TGTGCCAGCAGTTGGCTGGGGAACATTCAGTACTTC
-	TRBV30	-	TRBJ2-2	CAWSVRTNTGELFF	TGTGCCTGGAGTGTCCGAACTAACACCGGGGAGCTGTTTTTT
few	TRBV6-6	-	TRBJ1-2	CASTPGGNYGYTF	TGTGCCAGCACCCCTGGCGGTAACTATGGCTACACCTTC
-	TRBV10-3	TRBD1	TRBJ2-7	CAISESGTGHGSYEQYF	TGTGCCATCAGTGAGAGTGGGACAGGGCACGGCTCCTACGAGCAGTACTTC
-	TRBV6-1	-	TRBJ2-5	CASSEFGARTETQYF	TGTGCCAGCAGTGAATTCGGAGCAAGGACGGAGACCCAGTACTTC
few	TRBV10-3	TRBD1	TRBJ2-5	CATADRDDQETQYF	TGTGCCACCGCGGACAGGGACGACCAAGAGACCCAGTACTTC
-	TRBV7-8	-	TRBJ1-1	CASSLSGTEAFF	TGTGCCAGCAGCCTGAGTGGTACTGAAGCTTTCTTT